The 25 T cell receptor beta chains listed next were all sequenced from one sample in a study of cytomegalovirus exposure and HLA in healthy donors. Sequencing was performed with immunoSEQ multiplex PCR; in TCRdb, only in-frame clones are kept and a portion is missing. The top ten hold about 1.1% of the sample, which has about 56,000 clones, 85% to 95% seen once. What was sequenced was PBMCs. The receptors originated from a man younger than 30 in good health and CMV-seronegative.

This chain uses TRBV14 with TRBJ2-1, with 10 positions matching TRBD2. Trimming took 4 bases from V and 1 from J; bases not matched to a gene: 25. CDR1 SGHDN and CDR2 FVKESK come from the germline V gene. This CDR3 is built from 23 residues. CDR3 sequence: CASSPSVVPSRSGRASSYNEQFF. The CDR3 bases are TGTGCCAGCAGCCCAAGCGTTGTCCCTTCTCGGAGCGGGAGGGCCTCATCCTACAATGAGCAGTTCTTC. The full variable domain, in which reference TRBV14 and TRBJ2-1 provide the parts outside the CDR3, is EAGVTQFPSHSVIEKGQTVTLRCDPISGHDNLYWYRRVMGKEIKFLLHFVKESKQDESGMPNNRFLAERTGGTYSTLKVQPAELEDSGVYFCASSPSVVPSRSGRASSYNEQFFGPGTRLTVL.

The chain has TRBV7-6 and TRBJ2-2; D not resolved. Trimming cost V 1 base and J 2 bases, with 11 bases left between them. The germline gives CDR1 SGHVS, CDR2 FNYEAQ. The CDR3 loop spans 16 amino acids. The CDR3 nucleotides are TGTGCCAGCAGCTTAGGTCCAGGAAGCAACACCGGGGAGCTGTTTTTT. It specifies CASSLGPGSNTGELFF.

This sequence joins TRBV19 and TRBJ1-5, with a weak D call TRBD1 (5 bases). Per the germline V gene, CDR1 is LNHDA and CDR2 is SQIVND (reference sequence). The CDR3 covers 12 residues. V was cut by 3 bases and J by 6 bases, with 6 bases left in between. Written as DNA, the CDR3 is TGTGCCAGTAGTATGGGGGGTCAGCCCCAGCATTTT. Translated: CASSMGGQPQHF.

The chain combines TRBV21-1 with TRBJ2-7; the table's D gene call, TRBD1, was not cross checked with the DNA. TRBV21-1 is flagged as a pseudogene. The CDR3 loop spans 17 amino acids. The CDR3 DNA follows: TGTGCCAGCAGCCTTTGGACAGGGGGACCCGGTGATGACGAGCAGTACTTC. Translated: CASSLWTGGPGDDEQYF.

The rearrangement uses TRBV28 and TRBJ2-5; tentatively, D is TRBD2 (5 bases). Germline V gene data show CDR1 as MDHEN and CDR2 as SYDVKM. CDR3 length: 12 amino acids. V dropped 6 bases and J dropped 4 bases, with 9 bases sitting between them. CDR3 sequence reads: CASRASGETQYF. CDR3 DNA: TGTGCCAGCAGGGCCAGCGGAGAGACCCAGTACTTC.

The chain uses TRBV7-2 and TRBJ2-1, with unresolved D. The CDR3 has 15 amino acids. CDR1 SGHTA and CDR2 FQGNSA come from the germline V gene. The V and J ends lost 2 bases and 3 bases respectively, with 11 bases between them. The DNA of the CDR3 is TGTGCCAGCAGCTTAAACCCCACTTACTACAATGAGCAGTTCTTC. Translation gives CASSLNPTYYNEQFF.

This chain links TRBV7-8 with TRBJ1-2; 8 positions match TRBD1. Germline-derived CDR1 and CDR2 are SGHVS and FQNEAQ. Trimming cost V 5 bases and J 8 bases; bases outside gene matches: 10. This CDR3 comprises 14 residues. CDR3 loop: CASSQTSGGWGYTF. DNA of the CDR3: TGTGCCAGCAGCCAGACGTCAGGGGGCTGGGGCTACACCTTC. The whole variable domain, remainder taken from reference TRBV7-8 and TRBJ1-2, is GAGVSQSPRYKVAKRGQDVALRCDPISGHVSLFWYQQALGQGPEFLTYFQNEAQLDKSGLPSDRFFAERPEGSVSTLKIQRTQQEDSAVYLCASSQTSGGWGYTFGSGTRLTVV.

V gene TRBV5-1 combines with J gene TRBJ2-2, with D tentatively TRBD2 (5 bases). This CDR3 region has 15 residues. Trimming stripped 2 bases from V and 2 bases from J, with 10 bases between. CDR1 SGHRS and CDR2 YFSETQ come from the germline V gene. The CDR3 DNA reads as TGCGCCAGCAGCTTATCCCCGGGAAACACCGGGGAGCTGTTTTTT. This encodes CASSLSPGNTGELFF.

The chain has TRBV2 and TRBJ2-5; 7 bases fit TRBD1. The ends lost 5 bases at V and 2 bases at J; junction bases unmatched: 2. Germline V lookup: CDR1 SNHLY, CDR2 FYNNEI. The length of the CDR3 is 13 residues. The CDR3 region is CASSWDRQETQYF. In nucleotides, the CDR3 is TGTGCCAGCAGTTGGGACAGACAAGAGACCCAGTACTTC.

The V call is TRBV9, the J call TRBJ2-2; 12 nucleotides align to TRBD1. Germline trimming cut 3 bases from V and 6 bases from J; bases unmatched to any gene: 9. CDR3 size: 17 residues. Germline assignment: CDR1 SGDLS and CDR2 YYNGEE. CDR3 in DNA: TGTGCCAGCAGCGGTTTAGGGGACAGGGGGCTTGCCGGGGAGCTGTTTTTT. Encoded protein: CASSGLGDRGLAGELFF.

A few counts support this clone. The chain couples TRBV19 to TRBJ2-7; the D is unclear. The CDR3 runs 12 residues. Trimming stripped 7 bases from V and 5 bases from J, with 12 bases between. CDR1 LNHDA and CDR2 SQIVND come from the germline V gene (reference sequence). The CDR3 sequence: CASKSGYDEQYF. The CDR3 DNA sequence: TGTGCCAGTAAATCCGGGTACGACGAGCAGTACTTC.

The rearrangement joins TRBV6-5 to TRBJ2-7; 11 bases agree with TRBD1. This CDR3 has 14 residues. From germline, CDR1 is MNHEY and CDR2 SVGAGI. The V gene end was trimmed by 7 bases and the J gene end by 2 bases; junction bases not matched to a gene: 4. The CDR3 is CASTAGQGAYEQYF. The CDR3 DNA is TGTGCCAGCACTGCGGGACAGGGGGCCTACGAGCAGTACTTC.

The chain is built from TRBV6-6 and TRBJ2-3, with TRBD2 matching 10 bases. Trimming at V came to 4 bases and at J to 4 bases, leaving 5 bases not matched to a gene. Germline CDR1 and CDR2: MNHNY and SVGAGI (reference sequence). The CDR3 has 15 amino acids. DNA of the CDR3: TGTGCCAGCAGTTCCAAGCGGGAGGGCCCAGATACGCAGTATTTT. Encoded protein: CASSSKREGPDTQYF.

A single count supports this clone. This rearrangement joins TRBV4-1 to TRBJ2-6; D is unclear. Germline-derived CDR1 and CDR2 are MGHRA and YSYEKL. The CDR3 totals 16 residues. V lost 0 bases, J lost 0 bases, and 6 bases lay in between. This CDR3 is CASSQEAASGANVLTF. CDR3 coding DNA: TGCGCCAGCAGCCAAGAGGCCGCCTCTGGGGCCAACGTCCTGACTTTC.

The V and J genes are TRBV28 and TRBJ1-3, with 9 bases aligning to TRBD1. CDR3 length: 16 amino acids. Trimming cost V 3 bases and J 0 bases; bases outside gene matches: 3. Germline values: CDR1 MDHEN, CDR2 SYDVKM. The CDR3 sequence is CASSFGTGLSGNTIYF. The CDR3 nucleotides read TGTGCCAGCAGTTTTGGGACAGGGCTCTCTGGAAACACCATATATTTT.

The chain employs TRBV27 and TRBJ2-5; possibly TRBD1 for D (6 bases). The CDR3 extends over 13 amino acids. The germline V gene has CDR1 MNHEY and CDR2 SMNVEV (reference sequence). V lost 5 bases, J lost 6 bases, and 13 bases lay in between. CDR3 bases: TGTGCCAGCAGTCTCCGGGACACCCAGACCCAGTACTTC. Translation gives CASSLRDTQTQYF.

J is TRBJ2-1 and V is TRBV10-3, with 8 positions matching TRBD1. With 2 bases clipped from V and 7 bases from J, the junction kept 10 bases outside the gene matches. The CDR3 loop spans 16 amino acids. The germline gives CDR1 ENHRY, CDR2 SYGVKD. Here the CDR3 reads CAISEADRVGRNEQFF. DNA for the CDR3: TGTGCCATCAGTGAGGCGGACAGGGTCGGCCGAAATGAGCAGTTCTTC.

V usage is TRBV2 and J usage is TRBJ1-1, with D possibly TRBD1 on 5 matching bases. The CDR3 consists of 13 residues. With 8 bases removed from V and 1 base from J, the gap between germline ends came to 11 bases. CDR1 SNHLY and CDR2 FYNNEI come from the germline V gene. This chain's CDR3 is CASLLDRNTEAFF. CDR3 DNA sequence: TGTGCCAGCCTTCTCGACAGGAACACTGAAGCTTTCTTT.

The chain combines TRBV28 with TRBJ2-7, with 8 bases fitting TRBD2. Germline CDR1 is MDHEN and CDR2 is SYDVKM. V was pared by 2 bases and J by 3 bases, with 6 bases of the junction left unmatched. This CDR3 is 15 amino acids long. This chain's CDR3 is CASSLTGGRFYEQYF. The CDR3 nucleotides read TGTGCCAGCAGTTTAACGGGAGGGCGATTCTACGAGCAGTACTTC.

The DNA for the CDR3 is TGCAGCGTGGCGCTTGGGCGGGAGAGGGGCGTTGAGCAGTTCTTC. Translation: CSVALGRERGVEQFF. The chain couples TRBV29-1 to TRBJ2-1; TRBD2 aligns across 7 bases. V was clipped by 6 bases and J by 9 bases; unmatched bases: 17. This CDR3 spans 15 amino acids. Germline CDR1 reads SQVTM; CDR2 reads ANQGSEA.

The chain carries TRBV7-8 and TRBJ2-6; TRBD1 might be the D (5 bases). The germline CDR1 and CDR2 sequences are SGHVS and FQNEAQ. This CDR3 has 19 amino acids. V lost 0 bases to trimming and J lost 0 bases, with 15 bases between them. Here the CDR3 DNA reads TGTGCCAGCAGCTTAGCTGGGGCCCTCGCTAGCTCTGGGGCCAACGTCCTGACTTTC. It yields the protein CASSLAGALASSGANVLTF.

The chain couples TRBV14 to TRBJ2-7, with 7 bases matching TRBD1. The V gene's germline CDR1 is SGHDN and CDR2 FVKESK. The trim removed 8 bases at V and 3 bases at J, leaving 7 bases unmatched. This CDR3 is built from 13 residues. The CDR3 bases are TGTGCCAGCCAAGACAGGGACGGCTACGAGCAGTACTTC. Translation gives CASQDRDGYEQYF.

Here the CDR3 reads CASKLADSYNEQFF. The CDR3 coding sequence is TGCGCCAGCAAACTAGCGGACTCCTACAATGAGCAGTTCTTC. The chain couples TRBV5-1 to TRBJ2-1; 8 positions agree with TRBD2. After removal of 6 bases from V and 0 bases from J, the junction contained 2 bases not matched to a gene. The germline CDR1 and CDR2 sequences are SGHRS and YFSETQ. The CDR3 totals 14 residues.

The chain uses TRBV5-4 and TRBJ1-2; D perhaps matches TRBD1 (6 bases). The germline V gene encodes CDR1 SGHNT and CDR2 YYREEE (reference sequence). Trimming shortened V by 0 bases and J by 1 base, and 7 bases separated the two germline ends. The CDR3 is 14 amino acids. DNA of the CDR3: TGTGCCAGCAGCTTGGTAGGGGGTAACTATGGCTACACCTTC. Amino acid sequence: CASSLVGGNYGYTF.

V and J are TRBV7-2 and TRBJ2-1, with 7 bases lining up with TRBD2. CDR1 is SGHTA and CDR2 is FQGNSA in the germline V gene. The CDR3 covers 15 residues. The ends lost 5 bases at V and 0 bases at J; junction bases unmatched: 4. This chain's CDR3 is CASSPGGSSYNEQFF. CDR3 DNA: TGTGCCAGCAGCCCGGGCGGGAGCTCCTACAATGAGCAGTTCTTC.